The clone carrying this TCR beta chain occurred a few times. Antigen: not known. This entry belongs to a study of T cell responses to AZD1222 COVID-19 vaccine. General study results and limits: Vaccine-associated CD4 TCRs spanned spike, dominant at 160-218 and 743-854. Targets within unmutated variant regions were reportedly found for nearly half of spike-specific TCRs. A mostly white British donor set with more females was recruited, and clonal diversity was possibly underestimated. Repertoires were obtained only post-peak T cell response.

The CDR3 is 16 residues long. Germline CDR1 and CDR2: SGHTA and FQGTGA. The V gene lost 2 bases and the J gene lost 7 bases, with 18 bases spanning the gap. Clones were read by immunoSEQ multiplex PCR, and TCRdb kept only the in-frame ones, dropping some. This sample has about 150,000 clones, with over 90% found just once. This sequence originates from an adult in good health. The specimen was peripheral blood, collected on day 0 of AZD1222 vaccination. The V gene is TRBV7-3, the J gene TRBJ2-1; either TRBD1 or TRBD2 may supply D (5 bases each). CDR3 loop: CASSLAPGTTENEQFF. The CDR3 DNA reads TGTGCCAGCAGCTTAGCCCCCGGGACCACCGAGAATGAGCAGTTCTTC.